The 32 T cell receptor beta chains below were found in one sample sequenced in a study of blood T cell repertoires in COVID-19. Generated by immunoSEQ multiplex PCR, the TCRdb table keeps only in-frame clones and is missing some. The table has approximately 150,000 clones, 82% seen once. The sequencing sample was made of peripheral blood. The receptors derive from a woman in her sixties or seventies with acute or convalescent COVID-19.

This chain uses TRBV29-1 with TRBJ2-5, with TRBD1 matching over 8 bases. Trimming at V came to 1 base and at J to 2 bases, leaving 12 bases not matched to a gene. Germline V gene sequence: CDR1 SQVTM, CDR2 ANQGSEA. CDR3 length: 17 residues. CDR3 DNA: TGCAGCGTTGAAGCCTCCCGGCCGGACAGGGCACAAGAGACCCAGTACTTC. Protein product: CSVEASRPDRAQETQYF.

As to this clone: The junction and the germline gene differ at one end; a read error may be behind it. CDR3 bases: TGTGCCAGCAGTTCGAGTGGGACAGGAGGGCCGGAGCGGTACTTC. This sequence encodes CASSSSGTGGPERYF. The V and J genes are TRBV6-5 and TRBJ2-7; 8 nucleotides line up with TRBD1. The CDR3 runs 15 residues. Germline V gene data show CDR1 as MNHEY and CDR2 as SVGAGI.

This clone was seen only once. The CDR3 is CASTMDRDGQGYTF. The DNA for the CDR3 is TGTGCCAGCACCATGGACAGGGATGGACAAGGCTACACCTTC. The chain couples TRBV6-5 to TRBJ1-2; 8 nucleotides line up with TRBD1. CDR3 length: 14 residues. CDR1 and CDR2 (germline): MNHEY, SVGAGI. The V gene end was trimmed by 7 bases and the J gene end by 8 bases; junction bases not matched to a gene: 12.

This clone was detected only once. The chain has TRBV19 and TRBJ1-3; D is unclear. CDR3 length equals 15 residues. Germline CDR1 and CDR2: LNHDA and SQIVND (reference sequence). Trimming took off 4 bases at V and 9 bases at J, with 19 bases between the two ends. The CDR3 DNA reads as TGTGCCAGTAGTACGTCCCCTACGGGGATGGCCACCATATATTTT. Translation: CASSTSPTGMATIYF.

The CDR3 region is CASSSYGLAEGDEQYF. In nucleotides, the CDR3 is TGTGCCAGCAGTAGCTACGGACTAGCGGAGGGCGACGAGCAGTACTTC. The chain is built from TRBV6-2 or TRBV6-3 and TRBJ2-7; TRBD2 agrees at 10 bases. Germline CDR1 MNHEY, CDR2 SVGEGT. Germline trimming cut 5 bases from V and 5 bases from J; bases unmatched to any gene: 12. The CDR3 has 16 amino acids.

The chain carries TRBV5-1 and TRBJ2-6, with D hard to call. In germline, CDR1 is SGHRS, CDR2 YFSETQ. The CDR3 sequence is 14 residues long. V shed 7 bases and J shed 0 bases, with 8 bases lying between them. The CDR3 bases are TGCGCCAGCCGAGTTAGCTCTGGGGCCAACGTCCTGACTTTC. It encodes CASRVSSGANVLTF.

The chain links TRBV29-1 to TRBJ2-1, with D tentatively TRBD1 (5 bases). V lost 0 bases, J lost 12 bases, and 15 bases lay in between. CDR3 size: 13 residues. CDR1 and CDR2 from the germline V gene are SQVTM and ANQGSEA. CDR3 sequence: CSVEDPTGWGQFF. The CDR3 DNA reads as TGCAGCGTTGAAGATCCCACAGGATGGGGGCAGTTCTTC.

The chain has TRBV4-3 and TRBJ1-2; the D is unclear. V dropped 0 bases and J dropped 8 bases, with 13 bases sitting between them. The CDR3 is 14 amino acids. The germline V gene encodes CDR1 LGHNA and CDR2 YSLEER. CDR3 loop: CASSQEPGGIGYTF. The CDR3 DNA follows: TGCGCCAGCAGCCAAGAACCCGGAGGGATAGGCTACACCTTC.

Worth noting for this clone: The same CDR3 is also encoded by other DNA sequences in this sample. The chain recombines TRBV7-9 with TRBJ1-1; D unresolved. This CDR3 contains 15 residues. CDR1 is SEHNR and CDR2 is FQNEAQ in the germline V gene (reference sequence). V was pared by 3 bases and J by 4 bases, with 15 bases between. Here the CDR3 reads CASSFGDRGSTEAFF. The CDR3 DNA reads as TGTGCCAGCAGCTTTGGTGATCGGGGAAGCACTGAAGCTTTCTTT.

The genes are TRBV19 and TRBJ2-7; 13 nucleotides line up with TRBD2. This CDR3 comprises 16 residues. V was pared by 5 bases and J by 4 bases, with 8 bases of the junction left unmatched. The germline V gene encodes CDR1 LNHDA and CDR2 SQIVND (reference sequence). CDR3 protein: CASSPRRTSGGYEQYF. DNA of the CDR3: TGTGCCAGTAGTCCTCGCCGGACTAGCGGGGGATACGAGCAGTACTTC.

This CDR3 reads CASSALQGMNTEAFF. CDR3 nucleotide sequence: TGCGCCAGCAGCGCCCTACAGGGCATGAACACTGAAGCTTTCTTT. The chain employs TRBV5-1 and TRBJ1-1, with D maybe TRBD1 (6 bases). Germline CDR1 reads SGHRS; CDR2 reads YFSETQ. Trimming cost V 4 bases and J 0 bases, with 13 bases left between them. The CDR3 has 15 residues.

The chain has TRBV11-2 and TRBJ2-7; 8 nucleotides agree with TRBD1. The CDR3 is made up of 18 amino acids. From germline, CDR1 is SGHAT and CDR2 FQNNGV. J lost 4 bases, V lost 1 base, and 15 bases had no gene match. CDR3 nucleotide sequence: TGTGCCAGCAGCTTAGCCGGCGCCCTACAGGGGGATATTTACGAGCAGTACTTC. Its protein product is CASSLAGALQGDIYEQYF.

The V gene is TRBV21-1, the J gene TRBJ2-4; the table calls TRBD2, which could not be checked here. TRBV21-1 is designated a pseudogene. The CDR3 runs 17 residues. CDR3 sequence (DNA): TGTGCCAGCAGCAAATACCTTGTCGAGCTAGCCAAAAACATTCAGTACTTC. This translates into CASSKYLVELAKNIQYF.

This chain links TRBV19 with TRBJ1-2; 7 nucleotides match TRBD1. Germline V lookup: CDR1 LNHDA, CDR2 SQIVND (reference sequence). The CDR3 sequence is 14 residues long. Trimming removed 7 bases from V and 4 bases from J; junction bases left unmatched: 9. CDR3 nucleotide sequence: TGTGCCAGTAAGGGGGCTGGGAACCCCTATGGCTACACCTTC. This gives the protein CASKGAGNPYGYTF.

This clone was detected a few times. The gene calls are TRBV7-2 and TRBJ2-5, with TRBD1 matching 11 bases. Germline lookup yields CDR1 SGHTA and CDR2 FQGNSA. The CDR3 extends over 16 amino acids. The ends lost 1 base at V and 4 bases at J; junction bases unmatched: 5. The CDR3 protein is CASSLGDRGDGETQYF. The CDR3 DNA sequence: TGTGCCAGCAGCTTAGGGGACAGGGGGGACGGAGAGACCCAGTACTTC.

This rearrangement joins TRBV11-2 to TRBJ2-1, with 7 bases lining up with TRBD2. Looked up from germline, CDR1 is SGHAT and CDR2 is FQNNGV. The junction had 8 bases not matched to a gene; V was cut back by 1 base and J by 8 bases. The length of the CDR3 is 15 residues. CDR3 loop: CASSLAGRAIDEQFF. In nucleotides, the CDR3 is TGTGCCAGCAGCTTAGCGGGGAGGGCCATTGATGAGCAGTTCTTC. Based on the CDR3 plus reference TRBV11-2 and TRBJ2-1, the full variable domain is EAGVAQSPRYKIIEKRQSVAFWCNPISGHATLYWYQQILGQGPKLLIQFQNNGVVDDSQLPKDRFSAERLKGVDSTLKIQPAKLEDSAVYLCASSLAGRAIDEQFFGPGTRLTVL.

The gene calls are TRBV6-1 and TRBJ1-4; 8 bases match TRBD1. J lost 3 bases, V lost 1 base, and 10 bases had no gene match. CDR1 is MNHNS and CDR2 is SASEGT in the germline V gene. This CDR3 has 18 residues. The CDR3 sequence is CASSEVWYRGAANEKLFF. The CDR3 DNA reads as TGTGCCAGCAGTGAAGTGTGGTACAGGGGGGCGGCTAATGAAAAACTGTTTTTT.

V is TRBV7-2 and J is TRBJ2-3; the match to TRBD2 covers 16 bases. Germline CDR1 is SGHTA and CDR2 is FQGNSA. With 5 bases clipped from V and 4 bases from J, the junction kept 9 bases outside the gene matches. The CDR3 runs to 18 residues. DNA for the CDR3: TGTGCCAGCAGCCCGAGATCGGGACTAGCGGGGGGGCCAGATACGCAGTATTTT. It is translated as CASSPRSGLAGGPDTQYF.

This sequence joins TRBV11-2 and TRBJ2-1; 8 bases are a match to TRBD2. Unmatched junction bases numbered 4, after V lost 5 bases and J lost 4 bases. The CDR3 spans 14 residues. Germline V gives CDR1 SGHAT, CDR2 FQNNGV. DNA for the CDR3: TGTGCCAGCAGCGACCGGGGGGGATACAATGAGCAGTTCTTC. Translation: CASSDRGGYNEQFF.

The chain couples TRBV5-1 to TRBJ1-3, with 10 bases that match TRBD1. The CDR3 has 19 amino acids. V lost 2 bases, J lost 5 bases, and 16 bases stayed unmatched. Germline CDR1 reads SGHRS; CDR2 reads YFSETQ. The CDR3 DNA reads as TGCGCCAGCAGCTTTGCGACAGGGGGCCCTTCCTCCTCCCGAAACACCATATATTTT. This sequence encodes CASSFATGGPSSSRNTIYF.

The chain links TRBV18 to TRBJ1-1; D perhaps matches TRBD1 (6 bases). In germline, CDR1 is KGHSH, CDR2 LQKENI. Trimming cost V 4 bases and J 0 bases, with 15 bases left between them. The CDR3 covers 16 residues. CDR3 DNA sequence: TGTGCCAGCTCACTTCAGGGGAGGGGGATGAACACTGAAGCTTTCTTT. Protein product: CASSLQGRGMNTEAFF.

The V and J genes are TRBV6-2 or TRBV6-3 and TRBJ1-2, with D perhaps matching TRBD1 (5 bases). Trimming removed 5 bases from V and 0 bases from J, with 16 bases in between. Germline V gene sequence: CDR1 MNHEY, CDR2 SVGEGT. The CDR3 is 16 amino acids. Here the CDR3 DNA reads TGTGCCAGCAGTGATTCGCTCCGGACATCTAACTATGGCTACACCTTC. Translation gives CASSDSLRTSNYGYTF.

The chain couples TRBV6-1 to TRBJ2-5; 11 nucleotides match TRBD2. CDR1 is MNHNS and CDR2 is SASEGT in the germline V gene. V was clipped by 1 base and J by 4 bases; unmatched bases: 11. CDR3 length equals 18 residues. CDR3 amino acids: CASSEGYGASGRRETQYF. CDR3 DNA: TGTGCCAGCAGTGAAGGGTATGGGGCTAGCGGGAGGAGAGAGACCCAGTACTTC.

This chain connects TRBV7-8 to TRBJ2-5; 7 bases are shared with TRBD1. V was clipped by 5 bases and J by 1 base; unmatched bases: 4. Germline values: CDR1 SGHVS, CDR2 FQNEAQ. The CDR3 has 14 amino acids. CDR3 bases: TGTGCCAGCAGCCGAGGGGACAGCCAAGAGACCCAGTACTTC. It yields the protein CASSRGDSQETQYF.

In its sample, this clone was seen once. CDR3 sequence (DNA): TGTGCCAGCAGTTCGGGGGGACAGGAGAACACTGAAGCTTTCTTT. This encodes CASSSGGQENTEAFF. The chain has TRBV28 and TRBJ1-1, with 8 bases matching TRBD1. Germline V gene sequence: CDR1 MDHEN, CDR2 SYDVKM. The V gene end was trimmed by 4 bases and the J gene end by 1 base; junction bases not matched to a gene: 5. This CDR3 spans 15 amino acids.

The chain links TRBV7-9 to TRBJ1-6, with 9 nucleotides matching TRBD1. The germline V gene has CDR1 SEHNR and CDR2 FQNEAQ (reference sequence). Trimming cost V 3 bases and J 7 bases; bases outside gene matches: 4. The CDR3 runs to 15 residues. CDR3 nucleotide sequence: TGTGCCAGCAGCTTGATGGGACAGGGCAATTCACCCCTCCACTTT. It specifies CASSLMGQGNSPLHF.

V is TRBV18 and J is TRBJ1-2, with TRBD1 matching over 7 bases. The CDR3 is made up of 17 amino acids. Looked up from germline, CDR1 is KGHSH and CDR2 is LQKENI. J was trimmed by 0 bases and V by 3 bases; bases with no gene match: 10. CDR3 nucleotide sequence: TGTGCCAGCTCACCCCCATCAGCAGGGGGTACTAACTATGGCTACACCTTC. This sequence encodes CASSPPSAGGTNYGYTF.

The chain joins TRBV30 to TRBJ1-1; D ambiguous. The CDR3 contains 14 residues. V lost 0 bases to trimming and J lost 1 base, with 9 bases between them. From germline, CDR1 is GTSNPN and CDR2 SVGIG (reference sequence). The CDR3: CAWSVKGENTEAFF. The CDR3 nucleotides read TGTGCCTGGAGTGTGAAGGGAGAGAACACTGAAGCTTTCTTT.

This clone was counted a few times. The J gene is TRBJ2-7, the V gene TRBV20-1; TRBD2 agrees at 14 bases. V shed 3 bases and J 8 bases; nucleotides not matched to a gene: 9. The CDR3 length is 15 residues. Germline values: CDR1 DFQATT, CDR2 SNEGSKA (reference sequence). Written as DNA, the CDR3 is TGCAGTGCTAGTCCATCGACTAGCGGGAGGGTACAGCAGTACTTC. Translating it yields CSASPSTSGRVQQYF.

The chain has TRBV5-1 and TRBJ1-2, with D tentatively TRBD1 (5 bases). CDR3 length: 11 amino acids. Germline CDR1 SGHRS, CDR2 YFSETQ. V lost 3 bases and J 6 bases, leaving 6 bases between the germline ends. The CDR3: CASSWGDGYTF. The CDR3 DNA is TGCGCCAGCAGCTGGGGGGATGGCTACACCTTC.

The chain combines TRBV5-1 with TRBJ1-2; 11 bases map to TRBD1. Germline V lookup: CDR1 SGHRS, CDR2 YFSETQ. The CDR3 is 17 residues long. V lost 0 bases and J lost 5; bases outside the gene matches: 9. CDR3 DNA: TGCGCCAGCAGCTTGGAACCAGGACAGGGGGCTAGGTATGGCTACACCTTC. Translated, it gives CASSLEPGQGARYGYTF.

V usage is TRBV7-9 and J usage is TRBJ2-7, with TRBD1 identical over 10 bases. J gave up 6 bases and V 0 bases, and 5 bases lay outside the gene matches. Germline-derived CDR1 and CDR2 are SEHNR and FQNEAQ (reference sequence). The CDR3 runs 15 residues. The CDR3 DNA sequence: TGTGCCAGCAGCTTAGCCGGCGGGACAGGGGCCGAGCAGTACTTC. Its protein is CASSLAGGTGAEQYF. Supplemented by reference TRBV7-9 and TRBJ2-7, the full variable domain reads DTGVSQNPRHKITKRGQNVTFRCDPISEHNRLYWYRQTLGQGPEFLTYFQNEAQLEKSRLLSDRFSAERPKGSFSTLEIQRTEQGDSAMYLCASSLAGGTGAEQYFGPGTRLTVT.